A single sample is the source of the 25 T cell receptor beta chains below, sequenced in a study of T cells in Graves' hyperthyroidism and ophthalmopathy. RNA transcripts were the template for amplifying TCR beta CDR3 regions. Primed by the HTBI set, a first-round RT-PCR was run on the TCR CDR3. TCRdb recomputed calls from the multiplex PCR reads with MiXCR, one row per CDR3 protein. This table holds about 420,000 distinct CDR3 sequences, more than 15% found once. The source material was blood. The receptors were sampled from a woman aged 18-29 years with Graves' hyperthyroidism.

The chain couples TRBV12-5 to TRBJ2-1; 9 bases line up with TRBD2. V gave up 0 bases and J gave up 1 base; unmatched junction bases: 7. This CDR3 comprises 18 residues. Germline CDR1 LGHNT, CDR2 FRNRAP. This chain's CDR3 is CASGLVVLAGRSYNEQFF. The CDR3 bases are TGTGCTAGTGGTTTGGTAGTTCTAGCGGGAAGATCCTACAATGAGCAGTTCTTC. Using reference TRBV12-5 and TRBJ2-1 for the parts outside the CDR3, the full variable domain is DARVTQTPRHKVTEMGQEVTMRCQPILGHNTVFWYRQTMMQGLELLAYFRNRAPLDDSGMPKDRFSAEMPDATLATLKIQPSEPRDSAVYFCASGLVVLAGRSYNEQFFGPGTRLTVL.

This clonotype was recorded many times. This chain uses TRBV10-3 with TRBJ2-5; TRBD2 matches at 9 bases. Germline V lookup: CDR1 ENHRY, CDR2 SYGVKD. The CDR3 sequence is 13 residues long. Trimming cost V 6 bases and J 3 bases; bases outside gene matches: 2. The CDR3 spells CAISAGGEETQYF. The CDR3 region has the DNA TGTGCCATCAGCGCGGGAGGGGAAGAGACCCAGTACTTC.

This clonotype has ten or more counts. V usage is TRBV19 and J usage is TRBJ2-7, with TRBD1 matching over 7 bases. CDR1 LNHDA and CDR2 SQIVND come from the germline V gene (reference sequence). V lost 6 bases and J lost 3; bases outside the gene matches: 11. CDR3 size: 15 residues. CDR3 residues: CASSHDRVGIYEQYF. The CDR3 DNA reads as TGTGCCAGTAGCCATGACAGGGTAGGAATCTACGAGCAGTACTTC.

The CDR3: CSVGYRLRMEETQYF. The DNA of the CDR3 is TGCAGCGTTGGATACCGATTGAGGATGGAGGAGACCCAGTACTTC. The chain uses TRBV29-1 and TRBJ2-5; the D is unclear. Germline values: CDR1 SQVTM, CDR2 ANQGSEA. V gave up 4 bases and J gave up 5 bases, with 20 bases separating them. This CDR3 comprises 15 residues. The full variable domain, in which reference TRBV29-1 and TRBJ2-5 provide the parts outside the CDR3, is SAVISQKPSRDICQRGTSLTIQCQVDSQVTMMFWYRQQPGQSLTLIATANQGSEATYESGFVIDKFPISRPNLTFSTLTVSNMSPEDSSIYLCSVGYRLRMEETQYFGPGTRLLVL.

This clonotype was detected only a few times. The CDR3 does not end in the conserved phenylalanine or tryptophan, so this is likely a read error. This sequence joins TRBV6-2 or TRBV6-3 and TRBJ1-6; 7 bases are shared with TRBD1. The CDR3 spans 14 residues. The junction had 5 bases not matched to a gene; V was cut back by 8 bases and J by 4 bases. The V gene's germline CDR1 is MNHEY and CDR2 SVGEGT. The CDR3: CASSGTAYNSPLHV. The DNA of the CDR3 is TGTGCCAGCTCTGGGACAGCTTATAATTCACCCCTCCACGTT.

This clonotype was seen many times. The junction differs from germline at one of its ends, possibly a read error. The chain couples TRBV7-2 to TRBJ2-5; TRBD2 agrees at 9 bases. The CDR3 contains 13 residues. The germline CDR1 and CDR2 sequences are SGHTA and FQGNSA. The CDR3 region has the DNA TGTGCCAGCAAAGCGGGAGGACAAGGGACCCAGTACTTC. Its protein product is CASKAGGQGTQYF.

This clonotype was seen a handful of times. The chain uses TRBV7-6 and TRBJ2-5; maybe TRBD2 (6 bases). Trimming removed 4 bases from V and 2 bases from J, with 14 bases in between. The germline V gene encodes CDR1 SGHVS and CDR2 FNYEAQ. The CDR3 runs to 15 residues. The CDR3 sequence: CASSSSQGLQETQYF. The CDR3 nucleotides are TGTGCCAGCAGCTCCAGCCAGGGACTTCAAGAGACCCAGTACTTC.

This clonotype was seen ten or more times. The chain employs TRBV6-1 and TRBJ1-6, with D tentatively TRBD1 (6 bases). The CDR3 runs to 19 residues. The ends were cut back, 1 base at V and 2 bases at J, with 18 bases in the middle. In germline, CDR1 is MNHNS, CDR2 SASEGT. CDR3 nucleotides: TGTGCCAGCAGTGAAGTGGTCCCGGGACAAAGTACCTATAATTCACCCCTCCACTTT. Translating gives CASSEVVPGQSTYNSPLHF.

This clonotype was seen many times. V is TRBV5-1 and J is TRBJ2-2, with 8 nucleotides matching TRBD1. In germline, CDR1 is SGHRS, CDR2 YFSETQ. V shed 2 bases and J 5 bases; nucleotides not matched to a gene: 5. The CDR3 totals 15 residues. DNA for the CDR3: TGCGCCAGCAGCTTACAAACAGGGGGAACCGGGGAGCTGTTTTTT. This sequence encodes CASSLQTGGTGELFF.

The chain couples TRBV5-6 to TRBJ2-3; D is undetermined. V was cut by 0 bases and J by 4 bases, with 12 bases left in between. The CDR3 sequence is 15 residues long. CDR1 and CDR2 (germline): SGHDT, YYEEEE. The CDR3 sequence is CASSLVSESADTQYF. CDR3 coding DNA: TGTGCCAGCAGCTTGGTTTCAGAAAGCGCAGATACGCAGTATTTT.

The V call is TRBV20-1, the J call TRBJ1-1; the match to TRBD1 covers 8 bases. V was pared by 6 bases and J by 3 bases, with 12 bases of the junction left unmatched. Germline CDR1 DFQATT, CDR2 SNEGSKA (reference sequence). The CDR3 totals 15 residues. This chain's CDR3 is CSAIAGGARDTEAFF. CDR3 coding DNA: TGCAGTGCCATAGCAGGGGGCGCCCGGGACACTGAAGCTTTCTTT.

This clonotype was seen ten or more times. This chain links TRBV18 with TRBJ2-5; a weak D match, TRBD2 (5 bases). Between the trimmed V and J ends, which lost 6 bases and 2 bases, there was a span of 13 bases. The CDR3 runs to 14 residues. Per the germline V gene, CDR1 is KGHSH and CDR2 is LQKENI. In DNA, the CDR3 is TGTGCCAGCTCCTTGACAAGCGGACAAGAGACCCAGTACTTC. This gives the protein CASSLTSGQETQYF.

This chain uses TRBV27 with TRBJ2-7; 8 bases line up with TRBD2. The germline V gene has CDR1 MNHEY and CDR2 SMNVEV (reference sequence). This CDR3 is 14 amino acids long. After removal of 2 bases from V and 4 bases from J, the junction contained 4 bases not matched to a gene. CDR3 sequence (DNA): TGTGCCAGCAGTTTAACTAGCGGACTTTACGAGCAGTACTTC. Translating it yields CASSLTSGLYEQYF.

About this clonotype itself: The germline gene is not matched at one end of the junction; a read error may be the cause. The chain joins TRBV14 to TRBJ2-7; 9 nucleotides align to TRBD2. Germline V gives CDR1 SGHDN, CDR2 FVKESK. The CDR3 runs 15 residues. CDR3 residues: CASSQGGRASSEQYF. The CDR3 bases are TGTGCCAGCAGCCAAGGCGGGAGGGCCTCCTCCGAGCAGTACTTC.

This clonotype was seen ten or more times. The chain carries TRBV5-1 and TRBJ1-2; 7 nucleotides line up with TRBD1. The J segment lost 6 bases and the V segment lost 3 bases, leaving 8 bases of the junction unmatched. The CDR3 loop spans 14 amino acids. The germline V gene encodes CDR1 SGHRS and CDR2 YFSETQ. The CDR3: CASSYSGTADGYTF. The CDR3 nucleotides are TGCGCCAGCAGCTATTCCGGGACAGCTGATGGCTACACCTTC.

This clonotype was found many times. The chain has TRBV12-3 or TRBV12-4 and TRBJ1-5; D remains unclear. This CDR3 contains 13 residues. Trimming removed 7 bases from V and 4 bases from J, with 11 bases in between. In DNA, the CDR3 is TGTGCCAGCAAACTTAATCGGAATCAGCCCCAGCATTTT. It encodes CASKLNRNQPQHF.

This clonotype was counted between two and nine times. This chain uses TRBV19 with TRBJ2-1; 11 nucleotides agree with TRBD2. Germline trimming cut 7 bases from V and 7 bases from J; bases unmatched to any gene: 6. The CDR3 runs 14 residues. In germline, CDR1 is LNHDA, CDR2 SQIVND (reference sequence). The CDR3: CASKRVAGGNEQFF. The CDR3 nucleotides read TGTGCCAGTAAAAGGGTAGCGGGAGGGAATGAGCAGTTCTTC.

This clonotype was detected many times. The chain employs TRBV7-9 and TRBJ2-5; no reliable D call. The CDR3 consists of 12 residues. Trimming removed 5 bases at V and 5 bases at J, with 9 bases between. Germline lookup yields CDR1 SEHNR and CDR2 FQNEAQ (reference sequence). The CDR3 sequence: CASSPPSETQYF. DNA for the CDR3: TGTGCCAGCAGCCCTCCCTCGGAGACCCAGTACTTC.

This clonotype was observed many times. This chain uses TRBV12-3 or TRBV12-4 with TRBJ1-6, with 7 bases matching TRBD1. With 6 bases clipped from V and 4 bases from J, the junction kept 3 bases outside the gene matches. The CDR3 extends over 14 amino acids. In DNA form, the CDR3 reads TGTGCCAGCAGGCGGGACAGATATAATTCACCCCTCCACTTT. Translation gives CASRRDRYNSPLHF.

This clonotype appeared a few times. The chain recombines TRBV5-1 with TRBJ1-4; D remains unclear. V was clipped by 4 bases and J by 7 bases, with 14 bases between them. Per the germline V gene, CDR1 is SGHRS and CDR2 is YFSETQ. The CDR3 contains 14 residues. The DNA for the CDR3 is TGCGCCAGCAGCCTCGGCGCATCGAGTGAAAAACTGTTTTTT. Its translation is CASSLGASSEKLFF.

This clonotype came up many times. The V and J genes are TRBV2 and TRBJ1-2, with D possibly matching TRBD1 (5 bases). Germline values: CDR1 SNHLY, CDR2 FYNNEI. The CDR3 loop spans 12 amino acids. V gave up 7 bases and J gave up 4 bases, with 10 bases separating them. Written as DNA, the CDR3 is TGTGCCAGCAACCAGGGACCCTATGGCTACACCTTC. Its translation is CASNQGPYGYTF.

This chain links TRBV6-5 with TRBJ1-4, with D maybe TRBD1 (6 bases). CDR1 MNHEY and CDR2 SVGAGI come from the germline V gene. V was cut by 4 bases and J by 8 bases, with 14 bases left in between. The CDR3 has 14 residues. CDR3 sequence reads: CASSLQGFREKLFF. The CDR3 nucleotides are TGTGCCAGCAGTTTACAGGGTTTTCGAGAAAAACTGTTTTTT.

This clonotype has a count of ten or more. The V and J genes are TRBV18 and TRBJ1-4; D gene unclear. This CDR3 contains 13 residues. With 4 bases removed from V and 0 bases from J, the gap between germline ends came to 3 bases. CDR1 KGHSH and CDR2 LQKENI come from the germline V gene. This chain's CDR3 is CASSRSTNEKLFF. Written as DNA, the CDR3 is TGTGCCAGCTCACGATCAACTAATGAAAAACTGTTTTTT. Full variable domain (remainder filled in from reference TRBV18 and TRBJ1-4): NAGVMQNPRHLVRRRGQEARLRCSPMKGHSHVYWYRQLPEEGLKFMVYLQKENIIDESGMPKERFSAEFPKEGPSILRIQQVVRGDSAAYFCASSRSTNEKLFFGSGTQLSVL.

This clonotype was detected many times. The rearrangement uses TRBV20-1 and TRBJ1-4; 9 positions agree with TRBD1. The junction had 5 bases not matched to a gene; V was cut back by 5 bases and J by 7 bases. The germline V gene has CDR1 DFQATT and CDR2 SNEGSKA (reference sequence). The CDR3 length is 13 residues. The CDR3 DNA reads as TGCAGTGCTGGACAGGGGTTCGGTGAAAAACTGTTTTTT. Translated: CSAGQGFGEKLFF.

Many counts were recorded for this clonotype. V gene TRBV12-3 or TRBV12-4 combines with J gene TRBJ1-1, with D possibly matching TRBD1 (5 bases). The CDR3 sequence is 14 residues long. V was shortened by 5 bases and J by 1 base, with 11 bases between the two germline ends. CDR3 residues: CASSIPQENTEAFF. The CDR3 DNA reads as TGTGCCAGCAGTATCCCACAGGAGAACACTGAAGCTTTCTTT.